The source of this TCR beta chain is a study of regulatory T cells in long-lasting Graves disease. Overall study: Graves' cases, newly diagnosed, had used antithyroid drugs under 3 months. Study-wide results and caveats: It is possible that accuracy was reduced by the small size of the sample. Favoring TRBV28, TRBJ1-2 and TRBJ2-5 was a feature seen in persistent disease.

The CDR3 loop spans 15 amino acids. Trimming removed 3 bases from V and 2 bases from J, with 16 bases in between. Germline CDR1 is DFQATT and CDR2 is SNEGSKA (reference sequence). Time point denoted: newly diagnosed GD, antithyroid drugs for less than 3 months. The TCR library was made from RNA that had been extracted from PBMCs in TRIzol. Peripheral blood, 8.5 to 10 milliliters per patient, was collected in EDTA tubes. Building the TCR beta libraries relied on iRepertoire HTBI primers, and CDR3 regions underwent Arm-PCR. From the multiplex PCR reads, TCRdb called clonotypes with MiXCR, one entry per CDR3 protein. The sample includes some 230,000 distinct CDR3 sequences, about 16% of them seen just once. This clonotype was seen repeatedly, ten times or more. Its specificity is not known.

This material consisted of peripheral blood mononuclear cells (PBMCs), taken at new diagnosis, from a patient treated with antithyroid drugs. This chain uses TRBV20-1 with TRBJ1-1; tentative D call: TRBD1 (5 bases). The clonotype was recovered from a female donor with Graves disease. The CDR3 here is CSARALGQSNTEAFF. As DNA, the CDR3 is TGCAGTGCTAGGGCCCTCGGACAAAGCAACACTGAAGCTTTCTTT.